Given below is one T cell receptor beta chain in context. The sample belongs to a study of blood T cell repertoires in COVID-19. About the research overall: The United States, Italy and Spain were the sources of the acute and convalescent COVID-19 samples. From T cells, B-cell-depleted T cells, or PBMCs came the material, which was cDNA or gDNA.

Original processing notes: Amplification from reference gene primers served as the basis for estimated nucleated cell counts. Repertoires were generated with immunoSEQ multiplex PCR, while TCRdb's copy carries only in-frame clones and drops some. V and J calls and clone size come straight from that table; D and trimming were deduced from the DNA. The sample has more than 300,000 clones, over 80% seen once. V was clipped by 6 bases and J by 6 bases, with 15 bases between them. The CDR3 runs 13 residues. Germline lookup yields CDR1 LNHNV and CDR2 YYDKDF (reference sequence). Those enrolled, adults aged roughly 18 to 89 years, came from about 24 US areas.

The chain employs TRBV15 and TRBJ2-7, with D perhaps matching TRBD1 (6 bases). Sequenced sample: PBMCs or T cells enriched from blood (not recorded which). This TCR was sampled from a woman between 45 and 65 years old who had recovered from COVID-19. The CDR3 reads CATSPDRPGEQYF. CDR3 DNA: TGTGCCACCAGTCCCGACAGGCCTGGCGAGCAGTACTTC. The full variable domain, rest sourced from reference TRBV15 and TRBJ2-7, is DAMVIQNPRYQVTQFGKPVTLSCSQTLNHNVMYWYQQKSSQAPKLLFHYYDKDFNNEADTPDNFQSRRPNTSFCFLDIRSPGLGDTAMYLCATSPDRPGEQYFGPGTRLTVT.